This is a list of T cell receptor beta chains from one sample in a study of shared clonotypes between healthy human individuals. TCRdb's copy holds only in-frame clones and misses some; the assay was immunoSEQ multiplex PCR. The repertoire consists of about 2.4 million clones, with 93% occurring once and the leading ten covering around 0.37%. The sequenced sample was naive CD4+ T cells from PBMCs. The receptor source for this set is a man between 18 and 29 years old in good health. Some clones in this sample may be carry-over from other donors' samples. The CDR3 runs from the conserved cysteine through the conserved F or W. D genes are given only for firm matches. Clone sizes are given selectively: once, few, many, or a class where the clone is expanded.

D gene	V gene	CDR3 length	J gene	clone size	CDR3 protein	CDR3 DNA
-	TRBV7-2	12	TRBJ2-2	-	CASSLNAGELFF	TGTGCCAGCAGCTTAAACGCCGGGGAGCTGTTTTTT
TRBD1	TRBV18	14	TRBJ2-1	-	CASSSDRVYNEQFF	TGTGCCAGCTCGTCGGACAGGGTTTACAATGAGCAGTTCTTC
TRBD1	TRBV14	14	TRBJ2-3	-	CASSPQGVASAQYF	TGTGCCAGCAGCCCCCAGGGGGTTGCGTCGGCGCAGTATTTT
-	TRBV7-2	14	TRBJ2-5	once	CASSSSQSPRTQYF	TGTGCCAGCAGCTCCTCACAATCGCCCAGGACCCAGTACTTC
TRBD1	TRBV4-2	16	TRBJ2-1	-	CASSQETGNSYNEQFF	TGTGCCAGCAGCCAAGAGACAGGGAACTCCTACAATGAGCAGTTCTTC
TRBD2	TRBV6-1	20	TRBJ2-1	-	CASSESDSGRLGLGRDEQFF	TGTGCCAGCAGTGAATCGGATAGCGGGAGATTGGGCCTGGGGAGGGATGAGCAGTTCTTC
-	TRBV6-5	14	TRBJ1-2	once	CASKNPGGGFGYTF	TGTGCCAGCAAAAACCCCGGGGGGGGATTTGGCTACACCTTC
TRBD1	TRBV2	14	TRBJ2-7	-	CASSAGQVSYEQYF	TGTGCCAGCAGTGCGGGACAGGTTTCCTACGAGCAGTACTTC
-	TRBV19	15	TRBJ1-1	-	CASSMVLAAHTEAFF	TGTGCCAGTAGTATGGTCTTGGCAGCCCACACTGAAGCTTTCTTT
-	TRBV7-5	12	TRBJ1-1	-	CARTWEEGEAFF	TGTGCCAGAACTTGGGAGGAGGGTGAAGCTTTCTTT
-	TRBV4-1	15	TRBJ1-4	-	CASSQGSTTNEKLFF	TGCGCCAGCAGCCAGGGGAGTACAACTAATGAAAAACTGTTTTTT
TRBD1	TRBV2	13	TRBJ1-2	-	CASTFQGAGGYTF	TGTGCCAGCACCTTCCAGGGGGCGGGCGGCTACACCTTC
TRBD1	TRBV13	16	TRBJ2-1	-	CASSSWTGSSYNEQFF	TGTGCCAGCAGCTCTTGGACAGGGAGCTCCTACAATGAGCAGTTCTTC
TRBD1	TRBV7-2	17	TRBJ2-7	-	CASSLELDRRITYEQYF	TGTGCCAGCAGCTTAGAATTGGACAGGCGAATAACCTACGAGCAGTACTTC
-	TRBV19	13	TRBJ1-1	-	CASSVERNTEAFF	TGTGCCAGTAGTGTTGAGAGGAACACTGAAGCTTTCTTT
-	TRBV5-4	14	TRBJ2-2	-	CASTDRSAPGELFF	TGTGCCAGCACGGACCGAAGTGCCCCCGGGGAGCTGTTTTTT
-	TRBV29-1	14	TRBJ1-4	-	CSVERPGDNEKLFF	TGCAGCGTTGAGAGACCCGGGGATAATGAAAAACTGTTTTTT
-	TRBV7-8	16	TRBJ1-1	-	CASSLVLGRGGTEAFF	TGTGCCAGCAGCTTAGTTCTGGGCAGGGGTGGAACTGAAGCTTTCTTT
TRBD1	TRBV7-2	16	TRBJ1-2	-	CASSSRPGQKDYGYTF	TGTGCCAGCAGCTCGAGACCGGGACAGAAGGACTATGGCTACACCTTC
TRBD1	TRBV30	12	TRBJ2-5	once	CAWNQGAETQYF	TGTGCCTGGAATCAGGGGGCGGAGACCCAGTACTTC
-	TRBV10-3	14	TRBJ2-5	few	CATKATGAQETQYF	TGTGCCACCAAAGCGACAGGAGCCCAAGAGACCCAGTACTTC
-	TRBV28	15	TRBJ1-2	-	CASSPGRRTNYGYTF	TGTGCCAGCAGTCCGGGTAGGCGGACTAACTATGGCTACACCTTC
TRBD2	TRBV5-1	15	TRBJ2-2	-	CASSPRAGVPGELFF	TGCGCCAGCAGCCCCCGCGCGGGGGTTCCCGGGGAGCTGTTTTTT
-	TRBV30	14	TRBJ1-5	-	CAWSVVQSSQPQHF	TGTGCCTGGAGCGTAGTACAGTCGTCTCAGCCCCAGCATTTT
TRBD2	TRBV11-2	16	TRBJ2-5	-	CASSLVGLAGAETQYF	TGTGCCAGCAGCTTAGTTGGACTAGCGGGAGCAGAGACCCAGTACTTC
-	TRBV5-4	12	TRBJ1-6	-	CARPERNSPLHF	TGTGCCAGACCAGAGCGCAATTCACCCCTCCACTTT
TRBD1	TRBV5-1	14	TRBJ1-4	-	CASSRTGGDEKLFF	TGCGCCAGCAGCCGGACAGGGGGCGACGAAAAACTGTTTTTT
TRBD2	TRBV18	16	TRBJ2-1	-	CASSLSLAGAYNEQFF	TGTGCCAGCTCACTGTCACTAGCGGGGGCTTACAATGAGCAGTTCTTC
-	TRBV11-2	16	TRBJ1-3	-	CASSLSSVLSGNTIYF	TGTGCCAGCAGCTTATCCTCAGTCCTCTCTGGAAACACCATATATTTT
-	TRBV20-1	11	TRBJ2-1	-	CSASGELEQFF	TGCAGTGCTAGTGGGGAGTTAGAGCAGTTCTTC
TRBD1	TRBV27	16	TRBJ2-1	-	CASSPRTGKPYNEQFF	TGTGCCAGCAGTCCCCGGACAGGGAAACCCTACAATGAGCAGTTCTTC
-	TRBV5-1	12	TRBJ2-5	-	CASSLDKGTQYF	TGCGCCAGCAGCTTGGATAAGGGGACCCAGTACTTC
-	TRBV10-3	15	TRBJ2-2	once	CAISELGANTGELFF	TGTGCCATCAGTGAGTTGGGTGCGAACACCGGGGAGCTGTTTTTT
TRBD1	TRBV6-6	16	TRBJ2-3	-	CASSFNWGQGTDTQYF	TGTGCCAGCAGTTTCAATTGGGGACAGGGCACAGATACGCAGTATTTT
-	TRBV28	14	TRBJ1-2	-	CASGVPGQSDGYTF	TGTGCCAGCGGCGTACCAGGACAGTCGGATGGCTACACCTTC
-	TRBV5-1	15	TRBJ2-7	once	CASSSPGQPSYEQYF	TGCGCCAGCAGCAGTCCAGGACAGCCCTCCTACGAGCAGTACTTC
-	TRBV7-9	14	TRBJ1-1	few	CASSLVGGNTEAFF	TGTGCCAGCAGCTTAGTGGGGGGGAACACTGAAGCTTTCTTT
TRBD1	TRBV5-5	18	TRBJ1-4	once	CASSLMGQGNIGSEKLFF	TGTGCCAGCAGCTTGATGGGACAGGGTAATATTGGGAGTGAAAAACTGTTTTTT
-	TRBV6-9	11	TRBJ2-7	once	CASTHPLEQYF	TGTGCCAGCACCCACCCCCTCGAGCAGTACTTC
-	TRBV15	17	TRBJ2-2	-	CATSRSAEIPNTGELFF	TGTGCCACCAGCAGGTCAGCGGAAATACCGAACACCGGGGAGCTGTTTTTT
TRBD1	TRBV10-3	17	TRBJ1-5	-	CAISESKGQGSNQPQHF	TGTGCCATCAGTGAGTCCAAGGGACAGGGGAGCAATCAGCCCCAGCATTTT
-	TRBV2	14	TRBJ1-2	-	CASITGLANYGYTF	TGTGCCAGCATTACAGGGTTGGCTAACTATGGCTACACCTTC
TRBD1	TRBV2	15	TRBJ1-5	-	CASRGGTGSSQPQHF	TGTGCCAGCAGGGGGGGGACAGGGAGTTCTCAGCCCCAGCATTTT
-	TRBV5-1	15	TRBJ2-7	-	CASSLKNGGIYEQYF	TGCGCCAGCAGCTTGAAAAACGGGGGCATCTACGAGCAGTACTTC
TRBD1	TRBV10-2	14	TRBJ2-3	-	CASSVTGVTDTQYF	TGCGCCAGCAGTGTGACAGGGGTGACAGATACGCAGTATTTT
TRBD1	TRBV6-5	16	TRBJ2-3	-	CASSYTGTGGVDTQYF	TGTGCCAGCAGTTACACAGGGACAGGGGGCGTAGATACGCAGTATTTT
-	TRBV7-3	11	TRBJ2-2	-	CARPGTGELFF	TGTGCCCGGCCAGGCACCGGGGAGCTGTTTTTT
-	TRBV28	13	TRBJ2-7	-	CASSLAQYYEQYF	TGTGCCAGCAGCCTAGCCCAGTACTACGAGCAGTACTTC